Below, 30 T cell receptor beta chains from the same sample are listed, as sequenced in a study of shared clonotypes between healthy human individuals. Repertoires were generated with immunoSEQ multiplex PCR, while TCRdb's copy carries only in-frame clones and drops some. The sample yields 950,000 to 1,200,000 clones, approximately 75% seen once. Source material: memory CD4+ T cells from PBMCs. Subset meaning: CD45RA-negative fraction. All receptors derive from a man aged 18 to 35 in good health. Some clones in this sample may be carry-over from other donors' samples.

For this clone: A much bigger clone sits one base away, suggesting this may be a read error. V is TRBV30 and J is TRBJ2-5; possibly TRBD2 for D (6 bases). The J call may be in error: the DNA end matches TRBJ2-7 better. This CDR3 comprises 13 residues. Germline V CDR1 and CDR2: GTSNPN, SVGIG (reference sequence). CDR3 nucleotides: TGTGCCTGGAGTGTCCCGGGGGCCTACGAGCAGTACTTC. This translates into CAWSVPGAYEQYF.

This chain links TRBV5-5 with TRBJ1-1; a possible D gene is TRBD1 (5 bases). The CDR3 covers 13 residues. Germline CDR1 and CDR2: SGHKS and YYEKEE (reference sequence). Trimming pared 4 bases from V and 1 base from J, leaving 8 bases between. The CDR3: CASSRQTNTEAFF. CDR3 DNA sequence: TGTGCCAGCAGCAGACAGACGAACACTGAAGCTTTCTTT.

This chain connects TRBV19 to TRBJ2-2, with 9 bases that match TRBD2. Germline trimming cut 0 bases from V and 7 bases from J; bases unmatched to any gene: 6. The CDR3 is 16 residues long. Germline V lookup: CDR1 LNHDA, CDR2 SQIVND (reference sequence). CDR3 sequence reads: CASSIDAGGPVGELFF. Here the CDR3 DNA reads TGTGCCAGTAGTATAGACGCGGGAGGGCCCGTCGGGGAGCTGTTTTTT.

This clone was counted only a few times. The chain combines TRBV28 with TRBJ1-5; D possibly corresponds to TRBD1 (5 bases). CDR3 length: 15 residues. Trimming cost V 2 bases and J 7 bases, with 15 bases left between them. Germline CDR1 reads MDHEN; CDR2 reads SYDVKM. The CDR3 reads CASSLAAGYGQPQHF. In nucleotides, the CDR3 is TGTGCCAGCAGTTTAGCGGCAGGGTATGGACAGCCCCAGCATTTT. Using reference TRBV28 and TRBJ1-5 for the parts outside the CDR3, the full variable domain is DVKVTQSSRYLVKRTGEKVFLECVQDMDHENMFWYRQDPGLGLRLIYFSYDVKMKEKGDIPEGYSVSREKKERFSLILESASTNQTSMYLCASSLAAGYGQPQHFGDGTRLSIL.

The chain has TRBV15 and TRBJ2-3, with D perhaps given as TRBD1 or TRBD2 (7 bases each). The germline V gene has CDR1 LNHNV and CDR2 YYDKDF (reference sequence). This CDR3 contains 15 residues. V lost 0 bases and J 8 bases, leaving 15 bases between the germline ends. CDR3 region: CATSRDTGEGGTQYF. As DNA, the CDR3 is TGTGCCACCAGCAGAGATACAGGGGAGGGAGGTACGCAGTATTTT.

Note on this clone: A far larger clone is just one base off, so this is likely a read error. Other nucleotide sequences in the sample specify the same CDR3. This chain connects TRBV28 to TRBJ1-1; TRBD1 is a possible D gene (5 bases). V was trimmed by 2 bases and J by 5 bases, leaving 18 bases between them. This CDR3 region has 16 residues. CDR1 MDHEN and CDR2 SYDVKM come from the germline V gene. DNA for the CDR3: TGTGCCAGCAGTTTAACGATCGGCCAGGAGGGGACTGAAGCTTTCTTT. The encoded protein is CASSLTIGQEGTEAFF.

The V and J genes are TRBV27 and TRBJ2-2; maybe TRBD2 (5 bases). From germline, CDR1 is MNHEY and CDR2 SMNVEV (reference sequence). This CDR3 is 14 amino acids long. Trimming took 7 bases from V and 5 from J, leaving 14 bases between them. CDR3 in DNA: TGTGCCAGCAAAGGAGAGCGGAGAACCGGGGAGCTGTTTTTT. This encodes CASKGERRTGELFF.

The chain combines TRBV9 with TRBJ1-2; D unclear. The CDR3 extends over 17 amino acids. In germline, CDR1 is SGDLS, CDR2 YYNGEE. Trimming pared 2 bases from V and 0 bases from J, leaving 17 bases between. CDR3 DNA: TGTGCCAGCAGCGTGTGGAGGCTTCCTATTTCTAACTATGGCTACACCTTC. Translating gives CASSVWRLPISNYGYTF.

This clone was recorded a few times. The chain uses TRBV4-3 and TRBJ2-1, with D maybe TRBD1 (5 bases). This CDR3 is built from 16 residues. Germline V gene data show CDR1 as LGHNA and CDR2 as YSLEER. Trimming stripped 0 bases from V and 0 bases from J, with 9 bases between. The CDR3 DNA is TGCGCCAGCAGCCAAGATTGGCAGGGCTCCTACAATGAGCAGTTCTTC. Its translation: CASSQDWQGSYNEQFF.

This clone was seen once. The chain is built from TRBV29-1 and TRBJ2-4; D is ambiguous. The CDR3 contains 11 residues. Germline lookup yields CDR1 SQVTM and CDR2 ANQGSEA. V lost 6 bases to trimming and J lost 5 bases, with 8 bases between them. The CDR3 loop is CSVAPQNIQYF. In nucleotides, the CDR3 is TGCAGCGTGGCCCCCCAAAACATTCAGTACTTC.

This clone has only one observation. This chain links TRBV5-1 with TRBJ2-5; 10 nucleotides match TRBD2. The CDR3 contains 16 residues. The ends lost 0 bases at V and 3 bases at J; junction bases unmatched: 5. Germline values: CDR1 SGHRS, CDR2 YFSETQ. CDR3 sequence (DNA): TGCGCCAGCAGCTTGGCCGGGACTAGCGAAAAAGAGACCCAGTACTTC. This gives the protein CASSLAGTSEKETQYF.

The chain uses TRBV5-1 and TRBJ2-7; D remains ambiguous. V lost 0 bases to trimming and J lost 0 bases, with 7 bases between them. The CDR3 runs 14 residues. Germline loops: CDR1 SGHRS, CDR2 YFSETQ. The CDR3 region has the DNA TGCGCCAGCAGCTTGGGAAGGTCCTCCTACGAGCAGTACTTC. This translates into CASSLGRSSYEQYF.

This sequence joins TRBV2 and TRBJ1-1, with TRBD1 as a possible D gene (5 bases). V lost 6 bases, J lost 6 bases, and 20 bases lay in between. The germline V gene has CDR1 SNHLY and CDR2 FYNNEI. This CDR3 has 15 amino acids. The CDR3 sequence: CASRGLMGGYAEAFF. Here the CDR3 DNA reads TGTGCCAGCAGGGGACTAATGGGGGGATATGCTGAAGCTTTCTTT.

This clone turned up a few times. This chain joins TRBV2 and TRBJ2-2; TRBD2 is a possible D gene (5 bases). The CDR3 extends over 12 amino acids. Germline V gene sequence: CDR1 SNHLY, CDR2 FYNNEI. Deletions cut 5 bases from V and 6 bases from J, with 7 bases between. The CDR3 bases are TGTGCCAGCAGTAGCGGCGCCGGGGAGCTGTTTTTT. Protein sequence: CASSSGAGELFF.

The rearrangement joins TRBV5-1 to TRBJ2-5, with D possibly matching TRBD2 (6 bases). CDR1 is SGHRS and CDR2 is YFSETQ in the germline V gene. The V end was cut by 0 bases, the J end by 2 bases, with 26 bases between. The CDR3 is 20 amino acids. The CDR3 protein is CASSLEATRGPSTRQETQYF. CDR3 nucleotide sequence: TGCGCCAGCAGCTTGGAGGCGACTAGGGGCCCGTCCACGCGTCAAGAGACCCAGTACTTC.

The CDR3 region has the DNA TGTGCCAGTAGTATACTAGCGGGAAGAGAGACCCAGTACTTC. Translating gives CASSILAGRETQYF. The chain combines TRBV19 with TRBJ2-5, with 9 bases fitting TRBD2. Germline-derived CDR1 and CDR2 are LNHDA and SQIVND (reference sequence). The length of the CDR3 is 14 residues. V was clipped by 2 bases and J by 4 bases; unmatched bases: 2.

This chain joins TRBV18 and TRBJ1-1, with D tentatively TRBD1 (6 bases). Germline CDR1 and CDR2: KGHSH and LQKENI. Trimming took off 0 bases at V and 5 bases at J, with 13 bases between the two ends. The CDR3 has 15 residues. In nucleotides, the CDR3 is TGTGCCAGCTCACCACCAAGAGGGGGTAGGACTGAAGCTTTCTTT. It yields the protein CASSPPRGGRTEAFF.

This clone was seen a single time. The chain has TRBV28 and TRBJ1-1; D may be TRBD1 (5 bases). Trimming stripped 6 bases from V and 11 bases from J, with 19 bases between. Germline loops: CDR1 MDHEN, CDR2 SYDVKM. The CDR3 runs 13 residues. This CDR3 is CASSSGRGSWAFF. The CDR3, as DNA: TGTGCCAGCAGCTCGGGACGGGGGAGTTGGGCTTTCTTT.

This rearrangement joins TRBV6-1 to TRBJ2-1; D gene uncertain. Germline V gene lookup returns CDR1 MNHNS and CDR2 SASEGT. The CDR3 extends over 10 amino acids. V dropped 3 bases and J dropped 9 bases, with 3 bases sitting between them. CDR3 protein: CASSEGEQFF. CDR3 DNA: TGTGCCAGCAGTGAGGGTGAGCAGTTCTTC.

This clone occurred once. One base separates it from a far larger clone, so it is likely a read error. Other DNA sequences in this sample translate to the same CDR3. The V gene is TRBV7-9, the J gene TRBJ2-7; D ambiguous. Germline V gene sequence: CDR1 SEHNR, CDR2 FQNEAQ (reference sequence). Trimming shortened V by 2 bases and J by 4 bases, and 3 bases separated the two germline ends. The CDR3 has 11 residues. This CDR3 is CASSLIYEQYF. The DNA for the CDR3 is TGTGCCAGCAGCTTAATTTACGAGCAGTACTTC.

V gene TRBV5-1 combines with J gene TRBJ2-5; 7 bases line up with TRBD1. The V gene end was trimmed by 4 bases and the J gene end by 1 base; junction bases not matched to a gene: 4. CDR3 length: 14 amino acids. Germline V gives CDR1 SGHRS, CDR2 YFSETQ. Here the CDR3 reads CASSPQGIQETQYF. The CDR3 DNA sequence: TGCGCCAGCAGCCCACAGGGGATCCAAGAGACCCAGTACTTC.

The CDR3 nucleotides are TGCGCCAGCAGCTTGGTAGCGGCCCGCACAGATACGCAGTATTTT. This translates into CASSLVAARTDTQYF. This chain links TRBV5-1 with TRBJ2-3; possible D gene TRBD2, 6 bases. Germline assignment: CDR1 SGHRS and CDR2 YFSETQ. There are 15 residues in the CDR3. Trimming took 0 bases from V and 1 from J, leaving 9 bases between them.

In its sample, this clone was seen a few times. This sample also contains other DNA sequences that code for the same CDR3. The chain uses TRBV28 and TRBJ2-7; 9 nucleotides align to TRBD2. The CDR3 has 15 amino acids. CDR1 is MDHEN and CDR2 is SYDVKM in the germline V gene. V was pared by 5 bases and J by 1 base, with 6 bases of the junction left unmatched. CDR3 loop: CASSPTSGLSYEQYF. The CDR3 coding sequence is TGTGCCAGCAGTCCCACTAGCGGGTTATCCTACGAGCAGTACTTC.

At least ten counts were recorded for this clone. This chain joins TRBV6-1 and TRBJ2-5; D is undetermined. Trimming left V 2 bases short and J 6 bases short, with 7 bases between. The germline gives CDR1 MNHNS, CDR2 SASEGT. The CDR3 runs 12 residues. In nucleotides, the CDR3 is TGTGCCAGCAGTGAATGGCCCAAGACCCAGTACTTC. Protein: CASSEWPKTQYF.

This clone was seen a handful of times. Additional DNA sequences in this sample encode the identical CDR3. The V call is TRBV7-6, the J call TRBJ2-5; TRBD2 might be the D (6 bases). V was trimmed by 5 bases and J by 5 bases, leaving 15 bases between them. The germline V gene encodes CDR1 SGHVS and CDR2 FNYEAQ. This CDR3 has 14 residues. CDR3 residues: CASSPRGAGETQYF. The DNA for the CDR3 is TGTGCCAGCAGCCCCCGCGGGGCAGGGGAGACCCAGTACTTC.

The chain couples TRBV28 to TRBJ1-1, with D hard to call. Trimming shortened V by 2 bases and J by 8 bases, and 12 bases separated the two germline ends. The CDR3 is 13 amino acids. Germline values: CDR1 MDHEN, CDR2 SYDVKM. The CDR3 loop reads CASSLVGDPEAFF. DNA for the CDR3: TGTGCCAGCAGTTTAGTCGGGGATCCGGAAGCTTTCTTT. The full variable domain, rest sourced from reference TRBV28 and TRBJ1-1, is DVKVTQSSRYLVKRTGEKVFLECVQDMDHENMFWYRQDPGLGLRLIYFSYDVKMKEKGDIPEGYSVSREKKERFSLILESASTNQTSMYLCASSLVGDPEAFFGQGTRLTVV.

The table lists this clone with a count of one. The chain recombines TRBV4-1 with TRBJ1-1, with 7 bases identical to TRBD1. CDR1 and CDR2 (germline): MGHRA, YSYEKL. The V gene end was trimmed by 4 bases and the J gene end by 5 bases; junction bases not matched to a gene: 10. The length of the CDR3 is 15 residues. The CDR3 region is CASSLRQGGETEAFF. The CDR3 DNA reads TGCGCCAGCAGCCTCCGACAGGGAGGGGAAACTGAAGCTTTCTTT.

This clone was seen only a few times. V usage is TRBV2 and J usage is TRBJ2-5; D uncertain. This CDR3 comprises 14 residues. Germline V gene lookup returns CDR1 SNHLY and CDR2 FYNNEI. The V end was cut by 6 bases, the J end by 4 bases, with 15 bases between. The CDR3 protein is CASSLSKRGETQYF. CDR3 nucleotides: TGTGCCAGCAGCCTGAGCAAGAGAGGAGAGACCCAGTACTTC.

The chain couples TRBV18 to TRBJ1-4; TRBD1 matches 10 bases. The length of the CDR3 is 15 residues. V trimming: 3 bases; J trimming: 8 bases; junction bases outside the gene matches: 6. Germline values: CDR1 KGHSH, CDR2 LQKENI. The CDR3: CASSPSTGGLEKLFF. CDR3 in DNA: TGTGCCAGCTCACCTTCGACAGGGGGCTTAGAAAAACTGTTTTTT.

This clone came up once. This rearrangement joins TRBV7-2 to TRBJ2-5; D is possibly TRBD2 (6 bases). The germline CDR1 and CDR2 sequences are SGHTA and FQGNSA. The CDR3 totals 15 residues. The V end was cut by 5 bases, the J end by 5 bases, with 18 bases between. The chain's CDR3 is CASSVLSGLGETQYF. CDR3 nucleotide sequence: TGTGCCAGCAGCGTATTGTCGGGACTGGGGGAGACCCAGTACTTC.